A single TCR beta chain is shown here with its context. Its antigen remains unknown. Donors were nominally healthy when sampled, though unrecorded immune exposures were likely. In the PCR, 60 Vbeta and 13 Jbeta primers were used. Here immunoSEQ multiplex PCR was the method, and the copy in TCRdb shows in-frame clones only, minus some. The sample lists about 150,000 clones, about two thirds occurring once. The data originate from a study of cytomegalovirus exposure and HLA in healthy donors. Study-wide context: The study's early data release held tens of millions of unique TCRs from HLA-typed donors. Study-wide results and caveats: It was shown in a later analysis that HLA-associated TCR beta chains were more clonally expanded than other, equally common chains.

The receptor's source is a man aged 60 to 69 in good health and CMV-seronegative. The sequencing input was PBMCs.

In DNA form, the CDR3 reads TGTGCCAGCAGGTCTAGTGCCGATACGCAGTATTTT. Encoded protein: CASRSSADTQYF. The V gene is TRBV27, the J gene TRBJ2-3; D unclear. Trimming removed 6 bases at V and 6 bases at J, with 10 bases between. From germline, CDR1 is MNHEY and CDR2 SMNVEV (reference sequence). CDR3 size: 12 residues.